Below, 23 T cell receptor beta chains from the same sample are listed, as sequenced in a study of blood T cell repertoires in COVID-19. The assay was immunoSEQ multiplex PCR, and TCRdb's table has in-frame clones only and misses some. The table has around 160,000 clones, roughly nine tenths seen once. Material for sequencing was peripheral blood. These receptors were collected from a man between 60 and 70 years old with active or convalescent COVID-19.

This sequence joins TRBV6-1 and TRBJ1-5; a weak D match, TRBD1 (5 bases). This CDR3 comprises 14 residues. Germline values: CDR1 MNHNS, CDR2 SASEGT. V lost 2 bases and J 7 bases, leaving 12 bases between the germline ends. The CDR3 nucleotides read TGTGCCAGCAGTGAATGGCAGGGATACCAGCCCCAGCATTTT. This encodes CASSEWQGYQPQHF.

This chain connects TRBV10-3 to TRBJ1-2; possibly TRBD1 for D (6 bases). Trimming cost V 8 bases and J 8 bases, with 12 bases left between them. Germline loops: CDR1 ENHRY, CDR2 SYGVKD. The CDR3 is 11 residues long. The CDR3: CAIQSGVGYTF. The CDR3 DNA follows: TGTGCCATCCAATCAGGGGTCGGCTACACCTTC.

This chain links TRBV2 with TRBJ2-1, with a possible D match to TRBD2 (6 bases). Germline V gene lookup returns CDR1 SNHLY and CDR2 FYNNEI. CDR3 length: 16 residues. V dropped 3 bases and J dropped 9 bases, with 21 bases sitting between them. Here the CDR3 reads CASSDRAGSLLGEQFF. The CDR3, as DNA: TGTGCCAGCAGTGATCGGGCGGGAAGTCTTTTGGGTGAGCAGTTCTTC.

This chain connects TRBV3-1 (or the pseudogene TRBV3-2) to TRBJ2-3; tentatively, D is TRBD2 (5 bases). The CDR3 spans 14 residues. The V gene lost 3 bases and the J gene lost 0 bases, with 7 bases spanning the gap. CDR1 is LGHDT, CDR2 YNNKEL, per germline (reference sequence). CDR3: CASSQGVSTDTQYF. The CDR3 region has the DNA TGTGCCAGCAGCCAGGGAGTTAGCACAGATACGCAGTATTTT.

The chain employs TRBV2 and TRBJ2-7; TRBD1 matches 7 bases. Germline-derived CDR1 and CDR2 are SNHLY and FYNNEI. The CDR3 consists of 14 residues. After removal of 6 bases from V and 1 base from J, the junction contained 6 bases not matched to a gene. The CDR3 loop is CASRSGTASYEQYF. The CDR3 coding sequence is TGTGCCAGCAGGTCCGGGACAGCTTCCTACGAGCAGTACTTC.

The CDR3 DNA reads TGTGCCAGCAGCCCCCTCCCCGGACTAGCGGGAACCCGACTTACCTACAATGAGCAGTTCTTC. The encoded protein is CASSPLPGLAGTRLTYNEQFF. This chain connects TRBV14 to TRBJ2-1; 12 bases line up with TRBD2. V trimming: 4 bases; J trimming: 2 bases; junction bases outside the gene matches: 18. Germline V gene lookup returns CDR1 SGHDN and CDR2 FVKESK. CDR3 length: 21 residues.

The chain has TRBV19 and TRBJ2-1; 9 nucleotides match TRBD1. Germline V gene sequence: CDR1 LNHDA, CDR2 SQIVND (reference sequence). J gave up 3 bases and V 3 bases, and 3 bases lay outside the gene matches. This CDR3 is built from 15 residues. This CDR3 is CASSIGQGIYNEQFF. Here the CDR3 DNA reads TGTGCCAGTAGTATTGGACAGGGGATCTACAATGAGCAGTTCTTC. The variable domain in full, with the rest retrieved from reference TRBV19 and TRBJ2-1, is DGGITQSPKYLFRKEGQNVTLSCEQNLNHDAMYWYRQDPGQGLRLIYYSQIVNDFQKGDIAEGYSVSREKKESFPLTVTSAQKNPTAFYLCASSIGQGIYNEQFFGPGTRLTVL.

The chain combines TRBV2 with TRBJ1-5; 10 positions agree with TRBD1. CDR3 length: 15 residues. The J segment lost 2 bases and the V segment lost 4 bases, leaving 2 bases of the junction unmatched. Per germline, CDR1 SNHLY and CDR2 FYNNEI. The CDR3 DNA follows: TGTGCCAGCAGTGGACAGGGGGCCGGCAATCAGCCCCAGCATTTT. Amino acids: CASSGQGAGNQPQHF. Looking up the rest from reference TRBV2 and TRBJ1-5 gives the full variable domain: EPEVTQTPSHQVTQMGQEVILRCVPISNHLYFYWYRQILGQKVEFLVSFYNNEISEKSEIFDDQFSVERPDGSNFTLKIRSTKLEDSAMYFCASSGQGAGNQPQHFGDGTRLSIL.

This rearrangement joins TRBV5-1 to TRBJ1-6; 8 bases are shared with TRBD1. The germline gives CDR1 SGHRS, CDR2 YFSETQ. The CDR3 covers 14 residues. Trimming took 3 bases from V and 7 from J; bases not matched to a gene: 3. The CDR3 loop is CASSSDRGNSPLHF. The DNA of the CDR3 is TGCGCCAGCAGCTCCGACAGGGGAAATTCACCCCTCCACTTT.

This chain connects TRBV23-1 to TRBJ1-2; D possibly corresponds to TRBD1 (6 bases). TRBV23-1 is an open reading frame, and its role is uncertain. This CDR3 is 13 amino acids long. The V end was cut by 7 bases, the J end by 4 bases, with 13 bases between. The CDR3 loop is CASNRARSYGYTF. The CDR3 nucleotides read TGCGCCAGCAACAGGGCCAGGAGCTATGGCTACACCTTC.

The V gene is TRBV2, the J gene TRBJ1-2, with 7 bases aligning to TRBD1. CDR1 is SNHLY, CDR2 FYNNEI, per germline. V lost 0 bases to trimming and J lost 3 bases; unmatched junction nucleotides: 4. The CDR3 totals 15 residues. The CDR3 loop is CASSEAGGTDYGYTF. CDR3 nucleotides: TGTGCCAGCAGTGAAGCGGGTGGGACAGACTATGGCTACACCTTC.

The chain uses TRBV10-1 and TRBJ1-5; 8 bases are shared with TRBD1. V lost 5 bases, J lost 4 bases, and 4 bases stayed unmatched. Germline CDR1 and CDR2: WNHNN and SYGVQD (reference sequence). This CDR3 has 14 residues. The CDR3 DNA follows: TGCGCCAGCAGTCAGGACAGGGAAAATCAGCCCCAGCATTTT. Protein product: CASSQDRENQPQHF.

This clone was observed once. V usage is TRBV29-1 and J usage is TRBJ1-1; TRBD1 might be the D (5 bases). The CDR3 sequence is 14 residues long. In germline, CDR1 is SQVTM, CDR2 ANQGSEA. Trimming took off 1 base at V and 10 bases at J, with 19 bases between the two ends. Here the CDR3 DNA reads TGCAGCGTTGAAGGAGTTTCCGGGGGATGGGGAGCTTTCTTT. The encoded protein is CSVEGVSGGWGAFF.

V and J are TRBV5-6 and TRBJ1-3, with TRBD1 as a possible D gene (6 bases). CDR3 length: 16 residues. Between the trimmed V and J ends, which lost 0 bases and 4 bases, there was a span of 14 bases. From germline, CDR1 is SGHDT and CDR2 YYEEEE. The CDR3 is CASSLGQGWIGNTIYF. The CDR3 DNA is TGTGCCAGCAGCTTGGGGCAGGGGTGGATCGGAAACACCATATATTTT.

The chain carries TRBV18 and TRBJ2-5; possible D gene TRBD2, 6 bases. CDR1 is KGHSH, CDR2 LQKENI, per germline. The CDR3 has 13 residues. V was trimmed by 1 base and J by 4 bases, leaving 7 bases between them. CDR3 DNA sequence: TGTGCCAGCTCACCACGGACTACAGAGACCCAGTACTTC. This sequence encodes CASSPRTTETQYF.

The chain has TRBV11-2 and TRBJ2-1, with TRBD2 as a possible D gene (7 bases). From germline, CDR1 is SGHAT and CDR2 FQNNGV. The CDR3 contains 15 residues. V lost 1 base, J lost 6 bases, and 13 bases lay in between. CDR3 bases: TGTGCCAGCAGCTTAGCGGTGGGGGGGCCCAATGAGCAGTTCTTC. It specifies CASSLAVGGPNEQFF.

The chain is built from TRBV12-3 or TRBV12-4 and TRBJ2-7; unclear D gene. V was pared by 7 bases and J by 2 bases, with 12 bases between. The CDR3 covers 13 residues. CDR3 nucleotide sequence: TGTGCCAGCACCGATCTACTGGCCTACGAGCAGTACTTC. It translates to CASTDLLAYEQYF.

The chain carries TRBV6-2 or TRBV6-3 and TRBJ1-4, with 8 nucleotides matching TRBD1. This CDR3 comprises 15 residues. J was trimmed by 8 bases and V by 5 bases; bases with no gene match: 10. The germline V gene has CDR1 MNHEY and CDR2 SVGEGT. CDR3 sequence (DNA): TGTGCCAGCAGTAGTCCCGGGACAGGTTGGGAAAAACTGTTTTTT. Protein product: CASSSPGTGWEKLFF.

This clone was picked up one time. The chain employs TRBV28 and TRBJ2-1; 14 nucleotides align to TRBD2. CDR3 size: 21 residues. Germline trimming cut 1 base from V and 0 bases from J; bases unmatched to any gene: 11. The germline CDR1 and CDR2 sequences are MDHEN and SYDVKM. CDR3 nucleotide sequence: TGTGCCAGCAGTTTATTAAGCGTTCACGGACTAGCGGGAGGCTCCTACAATGAGCAGTTCTTC. Translating gives CASSLLSVHGLAGGSYNEQFF. The full variable domain, in which reference TRBV28 and TRBJ2-1 provide the parts outside the CDR3, is DVKVTQSSRYLVKRTGEKVFLECVQDMDHENMFWYRQDPGLGLRLIYFSYDVKMKEKGDIPEGYSVSREKKERFSLILESASTNQTSMYLCASSLLSVHGLAGGSYNEQFFGPGTRLTVL.

This chain links TRBV30 with TRBJ1-5; D is undetermined. Deletions cut 2 bases from V and 3 bases from J, with 8 bases between. Germline V CDR1 and CDR2: GTSNPN, SVGIG (reference sequence). The CDR3 sequence is 13 residues long. The CDR3 coding sequence is TGTGCCTGGAGTTTAAATTACAATCAGCCCCAGCATTTT. This gives the protein CAWSLNYNQPQHF.

This clone has just one count. The gene calls are TRBV2 and TRBJ2-1; D is perhaps TRBD2 (5 bases). The CDR3 totals 15 residues. Per germline, CDR1 SNHLY and CDR2 FYNNEI. The germline V and J ends were trimmed by 3 bases and 4 bases, with 13 bases remaining between them. CDR3: CASSDQASRYNEQFF. CDR3 nucleotides: TGTGCCAGCAGTGATCAGGCTAGCAGGTACAATGAGCAGTTCTTC.

A remark on this clone: This CDR3 is missing its conserved last phenylalanine or tryptophan, likely due to a read error. The DNA is left out, because the CDR3 cannot be placed on it with certainty; the CDR3 is given as TCRdb lists it. CDR3 region: CASSIQLRSS. V usage is TRBV19 and J usage is TRBJ1-2. The CDR3 contains 10 residues when both ends are counted. CDR1 and CDR2 (germline): LNHDA, SQIVND (reference sequence).

This clone was found once. This chain joins TRBV5-4 and TRBJ2-7; TRBD1 matches at 8 bases. Unmatched junction bases numbered 9, after V lost 2 bases and J lost 2 bases. Looked up from germline, CDR1 is SGHNT and CDR2 is YYREEE (reference sequence). The CDR3 contains 16 residues. The CDR3: CASSFDRTGGPYEQYF. CDR3 bases: TGTGCCAGCAGCTTCGACCGCACAGGGGGACCCTACGAGCAGTACTTC.